This entry lists 13 T cell receptor beta chains sequenced from one sample in a study of blood T cell repertoires in COVID-19. Sequencing used immunoSEQ multiplex PCR; TCRdb keeps in-frame clones, though not all of them. The sample records 260,000 or so clones, roughly 82% being singletons. The sequencing input was peripheral blood. These receptors all come from a woman aged 65 to 85 with acute or convalescent COVID-19.

The J gene is TRBJ2-7, the V gene TRBV4-3; D gene uncertain. The length of the CDR3 is 13 residues. CDR1 is LGHNA and CDR2 is YSLEER in the germline V gene. Trimming left V 0 bases short and J 3 bases short, with 6 bases between. The CDR3 loop reads CASSQEVSYEQYF. The CDR3 DNA reads TGCGCCAGCAGCCAAGAAGTGAGCTACGAGCAGTACTTC.

This chain connects TRBV6-2 or TRBV6-3 to TRBJ1-5; no definite D call. This CDR3 is built from 14 residues. Germline V lookup: CDR1 MNHEY, CDR2 SVGEGT. Trimming removed 3 bases from V and 6 bases from J, with 12 bases in between. The CDR3 DNA is TGTGCCAGCAGTTATTCACCTGAGGGTCAGCCCCAGCATTTT. Protein: CASSYSPEGQPQHF.

V and J are TRBV4-1 and TRBJ1-1; D unclear. Trimming left V 3 bases short and J 1 base short, with 15 bases between. The length of the CDR3 is 16 residues. CDR1 is MGHRA, CDR2 YSYEKL, per germline. The CDR3 DNA is TGCGCCAGCAGCCAGCACGGGGAAAATAGGAACACTGAAGCTTTCTTT. This translates into CASSQHGENRNTEAFF.

The rearrangement links TRBV29-1 to TRBJ2-1, with 7 positions matching TRBD1. CDR3 length: 15 amino acids. The germline CDR1 and CDR2 sequences are SQVTM and ANQGSEA. J lost 0 bases, V lost 4 bases, and 6 bases had no gene match. CDR3 sequence (DNA): TGCAGCGTTGGAGGGACAGCGAGCTCCTACAATGAGCAGTTCTTC. Its translation: CSVGGTASSYNEQFF.

The gene calls are TRBV3-1 (or the pseudogene TRBV3-2) and TRBJ2-1; 7 bases fit TRBD1. V dropped 0 bases and J dropped 2; count of bases not matched to a gene: 4. CDR1 LGHDT and CDR2 YNNKEL come from the germline V gene (reference sequence). The CDR3 spans 16 residues. The CDR3 DNA reads TGTGCCAGCAGCCAAGAGGGGGACAGAACCTACAATGAGCAGTTCTTC. Amino acids: CASSQEGDRTYNEQFF.

For the CDR3, the DNA is TGTGCCACCAGTGGTGTGGACAGGGGCAACACCGGGGAGCTGTTTTTT. Its translation: CATSGVDRGNTGELFF. The rearrangement joins TRBV24-1 to TRBJ2-2, with TRBD1 matching over 9 bases. The CDR3 spans 16 residues. Unmatched junction bases numbered 5, after V lost 5 bases and J lost 2 bases. CDR1 and CDR2 (germline): KGHDR, SFDVKD.

The CDR3 sequence: CASSSLQSTVYGYTF. The CDR3 DNA reads as TGTGCCAGCAGCTCCCTACAGTCGACAGTCTATGGCTACACCTTC. This sequence joins TRBV7-9 and TRBJ1-2; D is perhaps TRBD1 (5 bases). This CDR3 contains 15 residues. The germline V gene has CDR1 SEHNR and CDR2 FQNEAQ (reference sequence). V lost 4 bases to trimming and J lost 4 bases, with 16 bases between them. Variable domain in full (rest from reference TRBV7-9 and TRBJ1-2): DTGVSQNPRHKITKRGQNVTFRCDPISEHNRLYWYRQTLGQGPEFLTYFQNEAQLEKSRLLSDRFSAERPKGSFSTLEIQRTEQGDSAMYLCASSSLQSTVYGYTFGSGTRLTVV.

V gene TRBV7-2 combines with J gene TRBJ2-1, with 8 nucleotides matching TRBD1. V lost 5 bases to trimming and J lost 8 bases; unmatched junction nucleotides: 8. Germline-derived CDR1 and CDR2 are SGHTA and FQGNSA. The CDR3 consists of 14 residues. CDR3 bases: TGTGCCAGCAGCGTAACAGGGGGGTTCTATGAGCAGTTCTTC. Protein: CASSVTGGFYEQFF. Full variable domain (rest looked up from reference TRBV7-2 and TRBJ2-1): GAGVSQSPSNKVTEKGKDVELRCDPISGHTALYWYRQSLGQGLEFLIYFQGNSAPDKSGLPSDRFSAERTGGSVSTLTIQRTQQEDSAVYLCASSVTGGFYEQFFGPGTRLTVL.

This clone has a handful of counts. The chain has TRBV9 and TRBJ1-1; D is perhaps TRBD1 (5 bases). Germline V gene data show CDR1 as SGDLS and CDR2 as YYNGEE. The CDR3 length is 16 residues. Trimming shortened V by 0 bases and J by 0 bases, and 12 bases separated the two germline ends. The CDR3, as DNA: TGTGCCAGCAGCGTAGCTGGTACAGGTCTGAACACTGAAGCTTTCTTT. Translated, it gives CASSVAGTGLNTEAFF.

The J gene is TRBJ1-2, the V gene TRBV24-1; 7 bases align to TRBD1. This CDR3 is built from 14 residues. Per the germline V gene, CDR1 is KGHDR and CDR2 is SFDVKD. Trimming took 0 bases from V and 7 from J; bases not matched to a gene: 4. This chain's CDR3 is CATSDLDRVGGYTF. The CDR3 DNA reads TGTGCCACCAGTGATTTGGACAGGGTTGGTGGCTACACCTTC.

V is TRBV3-1 (or the pseudogene TRBV3-2) and J is TRBJ1-1; TRBD1 aligns across 8 bases. V was clipped by 3 bases and J by 6 bases; unmatched bases: 3. CDR1 is LGHDT, CDR2 YNNKEL, per germline (reference sequence). This CDR3 spans 13 amino acids. CDR3 residues: CASSQLQGAEAFF. The CDR3 region has the DNA TGTGCCAGCAGCCAGCTACAGGGGGCTGAAGCTTTCTTT.

The chain recombines TRBV6-1 with TRBJ1-5; D is unresolved. The CDR3 length is 15 residues. Trimming shortened V by 1 base and J by 1 base, and 8 bases separated the two germline ends. The germline V gene encodes CDR1 MNHNS and CDR2 SASEGT. The CDR3 region is CASSEVAGSNQPQHF. CDR3 DNA sequence: TGTGCCAGCAGTGAAGTCGCGGGGAGCAATCAGCCCCAGCATTTT.

The chain carries TRBV27 and TRBJ1-2; 8 bases are a match to TRBD1. The CDR3 contains 13 residues. V shed 5 bases and J 6 bases; nucleotides not matched to a gene: 5. CDR1 is MNHEY and CDR2 is SMNVEV in the germline V gene (reference sequence). The CDR3 DNA sequence: TGTGCCAGCAGTATCCACAGGGGGAATGGCTACACCTTC. Its translation is CASSIHRGNGYTF.